The clone carrying this T cell receptor beta chain appeared a single time. It may be a read error: a sequence one base away is much more abundant. The record originates from a study of regulatory T cells in long-lasting Graves disease. With iRepertoire HTBI primers and Arm-PCR of CDR3 regions, TCR beta libraries were built. One entry per CDR3 protein results from TCRdb running MiXCR on the multiplex PCR reads. This sample has about 430,000 distinct CDR3 sequences, with over 14% found just once. V was cut by 7 bases and J by 3 bases, with 14 bases left in between. In germline, CDR1 is KGHSH, CDR2 LQKENI. CDR3 size: 14 residues. Specified time point: newly diagnosed GD, antithyroid drugs for less than 3 months. The TCR library was made from RNA that had been extracted from PBMCs in TRIzol. This same sample was also part of a study on T cells in Graves' hyperthyroidism and ophthalmopathy.

The genes are TRBV18 and TRBJ2-3, with D unresolved. The receptor was derived from a woman in her thirties or forties with Graves disease. Sequencing was performed on peripheral blood mononuclear cells (PBMCs), taken at new diagnosis, from a patient treated with antithyroid drugs. The CDR3 spells CASLPPTRTDTQYF. DNA of the CDR3: TGTGCCAGCTTACCCCCCACAAGGACAGATACGCAGTATTTT.